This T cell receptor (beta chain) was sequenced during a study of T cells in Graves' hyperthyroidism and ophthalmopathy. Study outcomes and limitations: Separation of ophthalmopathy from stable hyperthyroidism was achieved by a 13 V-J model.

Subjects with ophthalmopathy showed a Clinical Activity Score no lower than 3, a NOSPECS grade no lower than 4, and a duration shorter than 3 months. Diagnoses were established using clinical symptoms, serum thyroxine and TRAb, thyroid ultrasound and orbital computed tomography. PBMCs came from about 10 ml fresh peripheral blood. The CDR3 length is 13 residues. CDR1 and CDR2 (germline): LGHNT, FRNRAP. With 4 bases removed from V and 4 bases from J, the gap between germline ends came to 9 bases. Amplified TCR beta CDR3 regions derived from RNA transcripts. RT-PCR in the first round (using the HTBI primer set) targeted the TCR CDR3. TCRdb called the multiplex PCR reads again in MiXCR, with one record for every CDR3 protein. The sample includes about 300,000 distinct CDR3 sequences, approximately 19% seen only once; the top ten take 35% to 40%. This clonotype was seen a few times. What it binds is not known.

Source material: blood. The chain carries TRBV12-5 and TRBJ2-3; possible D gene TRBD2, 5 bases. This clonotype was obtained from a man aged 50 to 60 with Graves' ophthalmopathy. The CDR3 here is CASGSGGADTQYF. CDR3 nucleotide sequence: TGTGCTAGTGGTTCCGGAGGCGCAGATACGCAGTATTTT.